This T cell receptor (beta chain) was found in a study of CD8+CD57+ T cells in acquired aplastic anemia (dated by TCRdb to the late 2010s). Regarding the study in general: DNA extracted from sorted CD4+ and CD8+ cells had a mean of approximately 3.4 ug, with a range of about 0.2 to 30 ug. CD8+CD57+ expansion was defined as frequency above the mean frequency observed in healthy subjects.

Inclusive of the bounding cysteine and phenylalanine, the CDR3 is 12 residues long. The entry retains the CDR3 DNA only, 36 bases that are in frame from base 1. From V the trimming removes 1 base and from J it removes 9 bases, while the gene matches leave 0 bases of the junction unaccounted for. The germline V gene (reference sequence) specifies LNHNV as CDR1 and YYDKDF as CDR2. The full study reports these points: Some 30 CD8+ CDR3 sequences were shared between patients and controls but appeared highly expressed in patients and within their immunodominant clones. Between patients and healthy controls, no significant difference in CD8+ Simpson's diversity was found (P=0.060).

There are a few counts of this clonotype. Its antigen is currently not known. The record has no base qualities; no much larger clone is one base away. Patients chosen for sequencing had shown expansion of CD8+CD57+ cells by flow cytometry. Every patient had a diagnosis of severe acquired aplastic anemia based on International Study of Aplastic Anemia and Agranulocytosis and Camitta criteria. Patients had received no therapy at the time of blood sampling. In the study, sorted CD4+ and CD8+ blood T cells from patients with severe aplastic anemia and from healthy subjects underwent deep sequencing of TCR repertoires. Patients were enrolled in the USA under clinicaltrials.gov protocols 00001620, 01623167, 00001397, 00071045, 00081523 and 00961064. Ficoll-Paque density gradient centrifugation was used to isolate peripheral blood mononuclear cells. Before DNA was extracted, CD4+ and CD8+ T cells were sorted using either FACS or magnetic beads.

Profiling of TCR beta VDJ combinations and CDR3 sequences used genomic DNA as the template. An Illumina HiSeq 2000 was the platform used for TCR repertoire sequencing. Under the source paper's analysis protocol: TRBV/TRBJ rearrangement plots, CDR3 size and DJ length profiles, and Simpson's diversity index were used to evaluate the repertoires. The immunodominant clone was defined as the most abundant DNA sequence in deep sequencing data. CDR3 amino acid sequences were checked for sharing across subjects and were also compared against the VDJdb database and published repertoires. The public sequencing data were trimmed at Q25 with fastp and processed into clonotypes with MiXCR by TCRdb, which kept only in-frame beta chains. Entries are consolidated by CDR3 protein sequence, retaining the most common genes and DNA. Here the V and J calls rest on TCRdb's processing, not on the authors' analysis. In this sample the table shows about 40,000 distinct CDR3 sequences, 60% to 80% of which occur a single time. Just under 60% of the sample is held by the ten biggest clonotypes.

This clonotype was sampled from a human donor with aplastic anemia. Material for sequencing was sorted CD4+, CD8+, or CD8+CD57+ T cells (not recorded which) from PBMCs. The V gene is TRBV15 and the J gene is TRBJ2-5; the central 9 bases match TRBD2. The DNA is as follows: TGTGCCACCAGCAGAGTAGCGGGGGCCCAGTACTTC. It encodes CATSRVAGAQYF.